The present T cell receptor (beta chain) was sequenced within a study of T cell changes during pregnancy in multiple sclerosis. V lost 8 bases to trimming and J lost 1 base, with 6 bases between them. CDR1 is SGHRS and CDR2 is YFSETQ in the germline V gene. CDR3 length equals 11 residues. Some clones are missing from TCRdb's copy, which holds only in-frame ones; the method was immunoSEQ multiplex PCR. The data show roughly 38,000 clones, approximately 90% seen once. The origin of this receptor is a female donor in good health, enrolled as a control in a pregnancy study. Sample: CD4+ T cells from peripheral blood mononuclear cells, taken in the second trimester of pregnancy. This chain uses TRBV5-1 with TRBJ1-1; D remains unclear. CDR3 amino acids: CASRQNTEAFF. In DNA, the CDR3 is TGCGCCAGTAGACAGAACACTGAAGCTTTCTTT.